This note documents a single T cell receptor (beta chain) sequence. Its cognate antigen is unknown. This sample is drawn from a study of T cell repertoires in cytomegalovirus infection. Whole-study context: Both a matching HLA type and CMV infection were indicated by public TCR beta signatures. Study-wide results and caveats: CMV carriers with the relevant HLA were identified by cumulative public TCR beta family frequency. Predominance within the ex vivo response was attributable to HLA-C-restricted CMV-specific TCR beta clonotypes.

The CDR3 totals 16 residues. Germline assignment: CDR1 SQVTM and CDR2 ANQGSEA. V shed 5 bases and J shed 0 bases, with 17 bases lying between them. MiXCR, applied by TCRdb to the reads, yields one record per CDR3 protein. Of 200,000 to 300,000 distinct CDR3 sequences detected, more than 9% appear once; the ten largest clones hold approximately 1.6%. The chain joins TRBV29-1 to TRBJ2-1; D not certain. The receptor comes from a human donor in good health (CMV status not recorded). Some clones in this sample may be carry-over from other donors' samples. Sequencing was performed on PBMCs. Here the CDR3 DNA reads TGCAGCGTTAAGTTTCCTACGGTGAGCTCCTACAATGAGCAGTTCTTC. It yields the protein CSVKFPTVSSYNEQFF.